These 21 T cell receptor beta chains came from one sample sequenced in a study of blood T cell repertoires in COVID-19. Method: immunoSEQ multiplex PCR; TCRdb's copy keeps in-frame clones and lacks some. The sample lists more than 110,000 clones, about 70% seen once, with over 10% in the top ten. Source material: peripheral blood. The receptors stem from a man older than 75 with acute or convalescent COVID-19.

The chain joins TRBV5-4 to TRBJ2-1; TRBD1 matches at 8 bases. V shed 4 bases and J 9 bases; nucleotides not matched to a gene: 12. The CDR3 totals 15 residues. Germline CDR1 and CDR2: SGHNT and YYREEE (reference sequence). DNA for the CDR3: TGTGCCAGCAGCCCCGGACAGGGACGGATCGGTGAGCAGTTCTTC. This gives the protein CASSPGQGRIGEQFF.

For this clone: The sample carries other DNA sequences with the same CDR3. This chain links TRBV7-2 with TRBJ2-3, with 9 nucleotides matching TRBD2. Germline CDR1 reads SGHTA; CDR2 reads FQGNSA. The CDR3 has 15 residues. Trimming cost V 1 base and J 4 bases; bases outside gene matches: 3. Here the CDR3 DNA reads TGTGCCAGCAGCTTAGTTGGCGGGGGGGCAGATACGCAGTATTTT. It yields the protein CASSLVGGGADTQYF.

The V call is TRBV2, the J call TRBJ1-5; 10 nucleotides agree with TRBD1. The J segment lost 6 bases and the V segment lost 5 bases, leaving 4 bases of the junction unmatched. Germline V lookup: CDR1 SNHLY, CDR2 FYNNEI. This CDR3 comprises 14 residues. CDR3 nucleotide sequence: TGTGCCAGCAGTTTCGACAGGGGGCCTCAGCCCCAGCATTTT. This sequence encodes CASSFDRGPQPQHF. The whole variable domain, filled in from reference TRBV2 and TRBJ1-5, reads EPEVTQTPSHQVTQMGQEVILRCVPISNHLYFYWYRQILGQKVEFLVSFYNNEISEKSEIFDDQFSVERPDGSNFTLKIRSTKLEDSAMYFCASSFDRGPQPQHFGDGTRLSIL.

This clone was seen a handful of times. The chain is built from TRBV11-2 and TRBJ2-7; 11 bases fit TRBD2. The CDR3 is 12 residues long. V dropped 10 bases and J dropped 4; count of bases not matched to a gene: 3. The V gene's germline CDR1 is SGHAT and CDR2 FQNNGV. The CDR3 sequence is CATTSGEYEQYF. CDR3 DNA: TGTGCCACGACTAGCGGGGAGTACGAGCAGTACTTC.

This clone has just a few counts. The V and J genes are TRBV7-9 and TRBJ2-2, with D perhaps TRBD2 (7 bases). This CDR3 has 16 amino acids. Trimming removed 4 bases at V and 6 bases at J, with 18 bases between. Germline V gives CDR1 SEHNR, CDR2 FQNEAQ (reference sequence). Here the CDR3 DNA reads TGTGCCAGCAGCTATCAGAGGGGGGGGCCCCCCGGGGAGCTGTTTTTT. Protein product: CASSYQRGGPPGELFF. Variable domain in full (rest from reference TRBV7-9 and TRBJ2-2): DTGVSQNPRHKITKRGQNVTFRCDPISEHNRLYWYRQTLGQGPEFLTYFQNEAQLEKSRLLSDRFSAERPKGSFSTLEIQRTEQGDSAMYLCASSYQRGGPPGELFFGEGSRLTVL.

The chain links TRBV29-1 to TRBJ1-2, with 8 nucleotides matching TRBD1. Germline V gives CDR1 SQVTM, CDR2 ANQGSEA. The CDR3 spans 11 residues. V lost 4 bases and J lost 8; bases outside the gene matches: 3. CDR3 sequence (DNA): TGCAGCGTTGCCCGGACAGGGGGCTACACCTTC. This sequence encodes CSVARTGGYTF.

This clone appeared a single time. The chain recombines TRBV7-6 with TRBJ2-1, with D unresolved. The CDR3 runs 13 residues. CDR1 is SGHVS and CDR2 is FNYEAQ in the germline V gene. V gave up 5 bases and J gave up 7 bases, with 12 bases separating them. CDR3 DNA sequence: TGTGCCAGCAGCCTAGGGCGGATTAATGAGCAGTTCTTC. The encoded protein is CASSLGRINEQFF.

The chain has TRBV1 and TRBJ2-2; TRBD2, the table's D call, was not compared with the DNA. TRBV1 is given as a pseudogene. This CDR3 region has 16 residues. In DNA form, the CDR3 reads TGCACCAGCAGCCAGAGGGGGGGTTATAACACCGGGGAGCTGTTTTTT. It is translated as CTSSQRGGYNTGELFF.

The gene calls are TRBV5-1 and TRBJ2-1, with 12 positions matching TRBD1. The CDR3 covers 14 residues. V lost 0 bases, J lost 16 bases, and 8 bases stayed unmatched. Germline CDR1 reads SGHRS; CDR2 reads YFSETQ. The CDR3 nucleotides read TGCGCCAGCAGCTTGGCGGAGGGGACAGGGGGCACTTTCTTC. Amino acids: CASSLAEGTGGTFF.

The chain joins TRBV28 to TRBJ1-2; 10 nucleotides agree with TRBD1. V lost 7 bases and J lost 7; bases outside the gene matches: 9. Germline assignment: CDR1 MDHEN and CDR2 SYDVKM. This CDR3 is 14 amino acids long. The CDR3 DNA sequence: TGTGCCAGCACCTCGGACAGGGGGATTAGTGGCTACACCTTC. Amino acid sequence: CASTSDRGISGYTF.

In the case of this clone: Compared with germline, one end of the junction differs, possibly owing to a read error. V is TRBV6-2 or TRBV6-3 and J is TRBJ2-5; D is ambiguous. This CDR3 is built from 11 residues. The germline V gene encodes CDR1 MNHEY and CDR2 SVGEGT. The CDR3 loop reads CASSYKEIQYF. Here the CDR3 DNA reads TGTGCCAGCAGTTACAAAGAGATCCAGTACTTC.

The chain couples TRBV5-1 to TRBJ1-1, with 8 bases that match TRBD1. Germline loops: CDR1 SGHRS, CDR2 YFSETQ. The CDR3 covers 15 residues. The trim removed 7 bases at V and 0 bases at J, leaving 8 bases unmatched. CDR3 protein: CASAADRGMNTEAFF. The CDR3 DNA is TGCGCCAGCGCCGCCGACAGGGGTATGAACACTGAAGCTTTCTTT. The complete variable domain, with remaining parts taken from reference TRBV5-1 and TRBJ1-1, reads KAGVTQTPRYLIKTRGQQVTLSCSPISGHRSVSWYQQTPGQGLQFLFEYFSETQRNKGNFPGRFSGRQFSNSRSEMNVSTLELGDSALYLCASAADRGMNTEAFFGQGTRLTVV.

The chain joins TRBV5-1 to TRBJ1-1; D unresolved. V lost 2 bases and J lost 8, with 13 bases in between. Germline lookup yields CDR1 SGHRS and CDR2 YFSETQ. This CDR3 has 13 amino acids. CDR3 in DNA: TGCGCCAGCAGCTTAATGGGGAGGGAGGAAGCTTTCTTT. Translated, it gives CASSLMGREEAFF. The full variable domain, completed using reference TRBV5-1 and TRBJ1-1, is KAGVTQTPRYLIKTRGQQVTLSCSPISGHRSVSWYQQTPGQGLQFLFEYFSETQRNKGNFPGRFSGRQFSNSRSEMNVSTLELGDSALYLCASSLMGREEAFFGQGTRLTVV.

This clone was picked up one time. J is TRBJ1-4 and V is TRBV5-5; D call uncertain. Looked up from germline, CDR1 is SGHKS and CDR2 is YYEKEE (reference sequence). This CDR3 is 17 amino acids long. Trimming removed 2 bases at V and 8 bases at J, with 22 bases between. Here the CDR3 DNA reads TGTGCCAGCAGCTTTAACCCCCCCACCGGAGGAACAGAAAAACTGTTTTTT. Protein: CASSFNPPTGGTEKLFF.

The chain has TRBV3-1 (or the pseudogene TRBV3-2) and TRBJ2-4; D remains unclear. The CDR3 runs to 11 residues. Germline V CDR1 and CDR2: LGHDT, YNNKEL (reference sequence). Trimming removed 2 bases at V and 9 bases at J, with 5 bases between. CDR3 DNA: TGTGCCAGCAGCCAACCGGGCATTCAGTACTTC. It specifies CASSQPGIQYF.

In regard to this clone: The junction shows a germline mismatch at one end, possibly a read error. The rearrangement joins TRBV12-5 to TRBJ2-5; tentatively, D is TRBD2 (6 bases). The CDR3 has 13 residues. CDR1 and CDR2 (germline): LGHNT, FRNRAP. CDR3: CPRRGAWQETQYF. The DNA of the CDR3 is TGCCCTAGGAGGGGCGCATGGCAAGAGACCCAGTACTTC.

This chain joins TRBV13 and TRBJ2-7, with 9 bases that match TRBD1. V dropped 6 bases and J dropped 3; count of bases not matched to a gene: 9. Germline loops: CDR1 PRHDT, CDR2 FYEKMQ (reference sequence). This CDR3 region has 15 residues. DNA for the CDR3: TGTGCCAGCAGGTTACAGGGGGCAATGAACTACGAGCAGTACTTC. As protein: CASRLQGAMNYEQYF.

This clone was counted only a few times. This sequence joins TRBV7-9 and TRBJ1-2; possible D gene TRBD1, 6 bases. Trimming cost V 8 bases and J 2 bases, with 9 bases left between them. CDR1 is SEHNR, CDR2 FQNEAQ, per germline (reference sequence). The CDR3 consists of 12 residues. The CDR3 protein is CASSGENYGYTF. CDR3 sequence (DNA): TGTGCCAGCTCAGGGGAGAACTATGGCTACACCTTC.

This rearrangement joins TRBV21-1 to TRBJ2-2; the table's D call TRBD1 went unverified against the DNA. TRBV21-1 is annotated as a pseudogene. The CDR3 covers 15 residues. The CDR3 DNA sequence: TGTGCCAGCCGAAAGCCCAGGGGGCGAACCGGGGAGCTGTTTTTT. Protein: CASRKPRGRTGELFF.

This clone appeared a few times. The V call is TRBV7-2, the J call TRBJ2-5; 11 bases align to TRBD2. Germline-derived CDR1 and CDR2 are SGHTA and FQGNSA. V gave up 5 bases and J gave up 1 base; unmatched junction bases: 6. There are 16 residues in the CDR3. The CDR3 DNA reads TGTGCCAGCAGCCAGCGGACTAGCGGGTTCCAAGAGACCCAGTACTTC. As protein: CASSQRTSGFQETQYF.

The rearrangement uses TRBV19 and TRBJ2-3; 8 nucleotides align to TRBD1. The ends lost 4 bases at V and 3 bases at J; junction bases unmatched: 6. Germline CDR1 and CDR2: LNHDA and SQIVND (reference sequence). The CDR3 length is 15 residues. Here the CDR3 reads CASSTDRVSTDTQYF. CDR3 bases: TGTGCCAGTAGTACGGACAGGGTTAGTACAGATACGCAGTATTTT.